Sequencing of this T cell receptor (beta chain) was carried out in a study of CD8 T cells in Susac syndrome. The RNA, roughly 0.45 to 1 ug, was put through reverse transcription using random hexamers. Coverage of TCR beta CDR3 amplification by immunoSEQ multiplex PCR extended to 54 Vbeta and 13 Jbeta. A single record per CDR3 protein comes from TCRdb applying MiXCR to the immunoSEQ multiplex PCR reads. The sample contains around 170,000 distinct CDR3 sequences, roughly 94% of which appear only once. The CDR3 runs 12 residues. The J segment lost 8 bases and the V segment lost 5 bases, leaving 6 bases of the junction unmatched. The germline V gene encodes CDR1 SQVTM and CDR2 ANQGSEA.

The source of this sequence is a human donor with Susac syndrome. The sample taken for sequencing was CD4+ T cells from PBMCs. The V gene is TRBV29-1, the J gene TRBJ1-2; the match to TRBD1 covers 9 bases. The chain's CDR3 is CSVTTGGGGYTF. The CDR3 coding sequence is TGCAGCGTTACCACAGGGGGCGGAGGCTACACCTTC.